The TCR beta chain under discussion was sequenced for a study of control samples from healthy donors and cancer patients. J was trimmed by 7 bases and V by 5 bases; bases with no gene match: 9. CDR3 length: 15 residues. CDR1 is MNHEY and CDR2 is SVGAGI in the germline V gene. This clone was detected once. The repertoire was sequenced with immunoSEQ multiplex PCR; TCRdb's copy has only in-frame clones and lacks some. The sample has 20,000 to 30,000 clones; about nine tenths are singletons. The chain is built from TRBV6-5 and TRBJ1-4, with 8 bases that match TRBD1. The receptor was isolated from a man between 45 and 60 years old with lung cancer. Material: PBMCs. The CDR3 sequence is CASSPADREGEKLFF. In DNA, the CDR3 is TGTGCCAGCAGTCCCGCGGACAGGGAGGGTGAAAAACTGTTTTTT.